The clone carrying this T cell receptor beta chain has a single count. Its matching antigen is unknown. Germline CDR1 and CDR2: MNHEY and SMNVEV (reference sequence). The CDR3 runs 16 residues. V was trimmed by 0 bases and J by 3 bases, leaving 12 bases between them. This sample is part of a study of OX40 agonist ivuxolimab in advanced cancers. Overall study: Across the patients, intravenous ivuxolimab was delivered every 2 weeks at 0.01 to 10 mg/kg. Hepatocellular carcinoma, melanoma, renal cell or head and neck cancer was diagnosed in the dose-escalation patients.

Whole-study results and caveats: Relative to CD4+, CD8+ T cells held more expanded clones on average.

Produced via immunoSEQ multiplex PCR; TCRdb's table is partial and in-frame only. The repertoire has 12,000 or so clones, about 86% of them found once; the top ten carry about 29%. The source of this sequence is an adult with an advanced solid tumor such as melanoma, head and neck, liver or kidney cancer. This sequence joins TRBV27 and TRBJ2-1; D unclear. The sample here was CD4+ or CD8+ T cells sorted from blood, taken in a trial of the OX40 agonist ivuxolimab. CDR3 coding DNA: TGTGCCAGCAGTTTATCTTTCCCATTGGGCTACAATGAGCAGTTCTTC. It translates to CASSLSFPLGYNEQFF.